These 10 T cell receptor beta chains originate from one sample sequenced in a study of shared clonotypes between healthy human individuals. Cells designated naive CD8 were CD45RO-negative and were positively selected for CCR7, with terminally differentiated effector memory CD45RA+ cells excluded. The data were produced by immunoSEQ multiplex PCR, yet TCRdb's version contains in-frame clones alone and is incomplete. The data show fewer than 700,000 clones, with 85% to 95% seen just once and about 0.11% held by the top ten. The material sequenced was naive CD8+ T cells sorted from blood. The receptors stem from a woman aged 25 to 39 in good health.

V gene TRBV7-9 combines with J gene TRBJ1-1; D may be TRBD1 (5 bases). Trimming removed 1 base at V and 4 bases at J, with 10 bases between. The germline V gene has CDR1 SEHNR and CDR2 FQNEAQ (reference sequence). CDR3 length: 14 residues. As DNA, the CDR3 is TGTGCCAGCAGCTTAGGGCCTGGGACCACTGAAGCTTTCTTT. Residues: CASSLGPGTTEAFF.

This clone has only one observation. This sequence joins TRBV5-4 and TRBJ2-7; 11 nucleotides line up with TRBD2. Germline V gives CDR1 SGHNT, CDR2 YYREEE (reference sequence). V trimming: 3 bases; J trimming: 2 bases; junction bases outside the gene matches: 4. The CDR3 runs to 15 residues. In nucleotides, the CDR3 is TGTGCCAGCAGCTCTACTAGCGGGGGTCCCTACGAGCAGTACTTC. Amino acids: CASSSTSGGPYEQYF.

The V call is TRBV7-8, the J call TRBJ2-5; the match to TRBD1 covers 7 bases. The CDR3 runs 13 residues. Trimming at V came to 5 bases and at J to 5 bases, leaving 5 bases not matched to a gene. Germline V gene data show CDR1 as SGHVS and CDR2 as FQNEAQ. The CDR3 DNA sequence: TGTGCCAGCAGCACAGGGGCCGCCGAGACCCAGTACTTC. It encodes CASSTGAAETQYF.

This chain uses TRBV27 with TRBJ1-6; D is undetermined. V was cut by 1 base and J by 9 bases, with 7 bases left in between. Germline loops: CDR1 MNHEY, CDR2 SMNVEV (reference sequence). This CDR3 is 13 amino acids long. CDR3 residues: CASSLWTVSPLHF. Here the CDR3 DNA reads TGTGCCAGCAGTTTATGGACTGTTTCACCCCTCCACTTT.

The chain's CDR3 is CASSQDRGGSYEQYF. The CDR3 DNA follows: TGTGCCAGCAGCCAAGATCGGGGGGGATCCTACGAGCAGTACTTC. The rearrangement links TRBV4-2 to TRBJ2-7; TRBD2 aligns across 8 bases. The CDR3 is made up of 15 amino acids. Trimming took 0 bases from V and 1 from J; bases not matched to a gene: 2. The germline gives CDR1 LGHNA, CDR2 YNFKEQ.

This rearrangement joins TRBV29-1 to TRBJ2-7; the D gene is possibly TRBD1 (5 bases). From germline, CDR1 is SQVTM and CDR2 ANQGSEA. This CDR3 region has 13 residues. Deletions cut 0 bases from V and 1 base from J, with 7 bases between. The CDR3 reads CSVEEGPSYEQYF. The CDR3 DNA sequence: TGCAGCGTTGAAGAGGGGCCGTCCTACGAGCAGTACTTC.

V and J are TRBV7-3 and TRBJ2-7; tentatively, D is TRBD2 (6 bases). Germline V gives CDR1 SGHTA, CDR2 FQGTGA. The CDR3 has 18 residues. The V end was cut by 4 bases, the J end by 2 bases, with 24 bases between. This CDR3 reads CASSSHWVAAHRPYEQYF. The DNA of the CDR3 is TGTGCCAGCAGCTCCCACTGGGTAGCGGCTCACCGCCCCTACGAGCAGTACTTC.

The chain is built from TRBV13 and TRBJ1-4; D gene unclear. Trimming stripped 5 bases from V and 6 bases from J, with 16 bases between. This CDR3 has 15 residues. The germline V gene has CDR1 PRHDT and CDR2 FYEKMQ (reference sequence). CDR3 amino acids: CASSQNNPGYEKLFF. The CDR3 DNA reads TGTGCCAGCAGCCAAAACAATCCTGGGTATGAAAAACTGTTTTTT.

CDR3 in DNA: TGTGCCACTTCTGGGTCGTACCAAGAGACCCAGTACTTC. This translates into CATSGSYQETQYF. The gene calls are TRBV5-4 and TRBJ2-5; D remains ambiguous. Deletions cut 9 bases from V and 0 bases from J, with 12 bases between. There are 13 residues in the CDR3. The germline gives CDR1 SGHNT, CDR2 YYREEE (reference sequence).

The J gene is TRBJ2-3, the V gene TRBV25-1; no reliable D call. Germline CDR1 MGHDK, CDR2 SYGVNS. Trimming left V 2 bases short and J 6 bases short, with 12 bases between. CDR3 length: 14 amino acids. CDR3 nucleotide sequence: TGTGCCAGCAGTGAAACGCGTTGGGCCGATACGCAGTATTTT. Its translation: CASSETRWADTQYF.